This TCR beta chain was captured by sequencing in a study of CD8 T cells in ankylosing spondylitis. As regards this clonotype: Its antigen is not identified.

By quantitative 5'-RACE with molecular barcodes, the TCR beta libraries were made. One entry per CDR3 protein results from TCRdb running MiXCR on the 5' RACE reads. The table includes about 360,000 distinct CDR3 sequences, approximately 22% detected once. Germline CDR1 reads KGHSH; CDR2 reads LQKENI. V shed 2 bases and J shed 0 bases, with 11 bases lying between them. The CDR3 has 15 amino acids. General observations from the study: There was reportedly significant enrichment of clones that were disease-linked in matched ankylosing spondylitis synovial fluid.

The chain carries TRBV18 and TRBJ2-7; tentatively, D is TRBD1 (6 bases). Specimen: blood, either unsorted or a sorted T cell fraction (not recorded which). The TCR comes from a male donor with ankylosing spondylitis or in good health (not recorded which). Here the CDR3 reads CASSPKGVRSYEQYF. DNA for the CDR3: TGTGCCAGCTCACCAAAGGGGGTCCGCTCCTACGAGCAGTACTTC.